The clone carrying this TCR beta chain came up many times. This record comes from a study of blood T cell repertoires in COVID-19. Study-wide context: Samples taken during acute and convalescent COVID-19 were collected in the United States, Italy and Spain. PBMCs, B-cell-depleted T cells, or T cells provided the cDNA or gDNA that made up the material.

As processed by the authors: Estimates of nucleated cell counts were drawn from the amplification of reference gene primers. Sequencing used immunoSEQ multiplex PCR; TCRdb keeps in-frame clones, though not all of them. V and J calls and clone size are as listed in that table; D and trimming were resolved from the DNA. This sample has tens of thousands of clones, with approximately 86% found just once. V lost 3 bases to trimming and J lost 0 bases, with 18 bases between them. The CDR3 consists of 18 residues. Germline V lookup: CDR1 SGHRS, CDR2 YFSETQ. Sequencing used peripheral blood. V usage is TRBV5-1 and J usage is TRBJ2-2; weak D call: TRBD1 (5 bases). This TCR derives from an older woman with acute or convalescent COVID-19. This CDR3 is CASSWGSAFYSNTGELFF. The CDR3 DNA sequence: TGCGCCAGCAGCTGGGGCAGCGCCTTTTATTCGAACACCGGGGAGCTGTTTTTT.